The clone carrying this T cell receptor beta chain was counted only a few times. What it binds is unknown. This sample is drawn from a study of blood T cells in healthy people across ages. Turning to the study itself: About one barcoded TCR beta cDNA was captured per two T cells.

Broader study findings: It was held that diversity estimates obtained from one million T cells represented underestimates.

It was with a sample-barcoded 5' primer and a J-beta primer mix that a second PCR of roughly 7 to 11 cycles was run. Each single sample gave us at least 3 million CDR3-containing paired-end reads. TCRdb re-called the 5' RACE reads with MiXCR, one entry per CDR3 protein. There are some 1,500,000 distinct CDR3 sequences in the sample; approximately 43% occur only once, and over 3.5% lies in the top ten. The CDR3 is made up of 13 amino acids. Trimming pared 1 base from V and 4 bases from J, leaving 6 bases between. This TCR was sampled from a woman aged 18-29 years in good health. The chain joins TRBV12-3 or TRBV12-4 to TRBJ2-3; D not certain. Sequencing used blood. CDR3 residues: CASSLEYADTQYF. In nucleotides, the CDR3 is TGTGCCAGCAGTTTAGAGTACGCAGATACGCAGTATTTT.